This T cell receptor (beta chain) was obtained from a study of T cells expressing NK-cell markers. Overall study results and limits: NKG2C+ dominant clonotypes from 5 to 7 donors made up roughly 1.0-8% of CD8+ T cells.

Note on this clonotype: Its matching antigen is unknown.

As the method of synthesis, 5'RACE template switching with UMIs yielded TCR beta cDNA. TCRdb re-called the 5' RACE reads and gives one entry per CDR3 protein, without DNA. This listing includes some 410,000 distinct CDR3 sequences. The CDR3 spans 14 residues. Germline V gene data show CDR1 as MNHNS and CDR2 as SASEGT. This TCR was recovered from a woman aged 18 to 75 in good health. Sequencing used blood T cells: a sorted CD56 or NKG2C T cell subset, CD4+ or CD8+ T cells, or bulk PBMC T cells (not recorded which). This chain joins TRBV6-1 and TRBJ2-2; TCRdb outputs TRBD1, but without DNA this stays unchecked. The CDR3 here is CASSTATGAGELFF.